This is a list of T cell receptor beta chains from one sample in a study of identical twins. TCRdb processed the 5' RACE reads anew with MiXCR; each CDR3 protein has one entry. The sample lists some 760,000 distinct CDR3 sequences, about 20% seen once, with roughly 13% in the top ten. This sample also belongs to another study, concerning T cells expressing NK-cell markers.

The sequenced sample was PBMCs. The receptors here all came from a woman aged 18-29 years in good health. CDR3s leave out the opening cysteine and the closing phenylalanine or tryptophan. Each record gives: CDR3 length, J gene, V gene, D gene, CDR3 protein. A D gene is named only where the DNA matches it firmly.

cdr3_length: 12; j_call: TRBJ1-4; v_call: TRBV2; d_call: TRBD1; cdr3_aa: ATGGQGQPGKLF
cdr3_length: 13; j_call: TRBJ2-5; v_call: TRBV6-1; d_call: TRBD1; cdr3_aa: ASSGHRGGQETQY
cdr3_length: 12; j_call: TRBJ2-3; v_call: TRBV10-3; d_call: -; cdr3_aa: AIKGGASTDTQY
cdr3_length: 12; j_call: TRBJ2-1; v_call: TRBV27; d_call: -; cdr3_aa: ASRGGRALNEQF
cdr3_length: 11; j_call: TRBJ2-1; v_call: TRBV7-9; d_call: TRBD2; cdr3_aa: AGPGLAPNEQF
cdr3_length: 12; j_call: TRBJ2-2; v_call: TRBV10-3; d_call: TRBD2; cdr3_aa: AISGLAGTGELF
cdr3_length: 11; j_call: TRBJ2-7; v_call: TRBV30; d_call: TRBD2; cdr3_aa: AWSIAGTYEQY
cdr3_length: 9; j_call: TRBJ2-5; v_call: TRBV12-3/TRBV12-4; d_call: -; cdr3_aa: ASSPSGAQY
cdr3_length: 9; j_call: TRBJ2-1; v_call: TRBV3-1; d_call: -; cdr3_aa: ASSQGHEQF
cdr3_length: 12; j_call: TRBJ2-1; v_call: TRBV7-2; d_call: -; cdr3_aa: ASSQGRGSDEQF
cdr3_length: 11; j_call: TRBJ2-3; v_call: TRBV12-3/TRBV12-4; d_call: TRBD2; cdr3_aa: ASSFKRGHTQY
cdr3_length: 13; j_call: TRBJ1-1; v_call: TRBV5-1; d_call: TRBD1; cdr3_aa: ASGGQGSMNTEAF
cdr3_length: 12; j_call: TRBJ1-5; v_call: TRBV10-3; d_call: TRBD1; cdr3_aa: AISPVRGNQPQH
cdr3_length: 12; j_call: TRBJ2-5; v_call: TRBV5-1; d_call: -; cdr3_aa: ASSLERNQETQY
cdr3_length: 14; j_call: TRBJ2-1; v_call: TRBV21-1; d_call: -; cdr3_aa: ASSRSTGVPYNEQF
cdr3_length: 10; j_call: TRBJ2-7; v_call: TRBV10-3; d_call: -; cdr3_aa: AMGPRYYEQY